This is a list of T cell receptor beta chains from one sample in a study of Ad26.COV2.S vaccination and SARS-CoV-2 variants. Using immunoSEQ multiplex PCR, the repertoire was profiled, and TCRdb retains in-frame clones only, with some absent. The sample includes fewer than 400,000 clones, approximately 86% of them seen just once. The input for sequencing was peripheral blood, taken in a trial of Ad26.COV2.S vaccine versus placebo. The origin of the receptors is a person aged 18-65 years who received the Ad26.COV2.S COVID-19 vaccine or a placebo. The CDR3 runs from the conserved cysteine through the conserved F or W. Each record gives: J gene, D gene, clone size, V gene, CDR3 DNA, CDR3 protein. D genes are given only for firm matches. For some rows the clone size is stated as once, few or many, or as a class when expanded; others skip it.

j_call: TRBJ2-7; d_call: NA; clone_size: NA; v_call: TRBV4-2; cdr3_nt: TGTGCCAGCAGCCCCGCCAGGGGGGGGTACGAGCAGTACTTC; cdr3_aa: CASSPARGGYEQYF
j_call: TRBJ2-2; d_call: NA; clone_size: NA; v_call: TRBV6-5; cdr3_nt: TGTGCCAGCAGTTCGTACACCGGGGAGCTGTTTTTT; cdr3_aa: CASSSYTGELFF
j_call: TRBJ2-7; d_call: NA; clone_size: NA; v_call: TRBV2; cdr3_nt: TGTGCCAGCAGTGGGGACTTAGTTGTCTCCTACGAGCAGTACTTC; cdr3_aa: CASSGDLVVSYEQYF
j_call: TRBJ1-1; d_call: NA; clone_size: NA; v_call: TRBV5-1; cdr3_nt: TGCGCCAGCACCTCGTCGGGTGTGAACACTGAAGCTTTCTTT; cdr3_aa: CASTSSGVNTEAFF
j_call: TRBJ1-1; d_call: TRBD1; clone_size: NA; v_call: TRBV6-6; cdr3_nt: TGTGCCAGCAGTTTCATACAGGGGGGGAACACTGAAGCTTTCTTT; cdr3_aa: CASSFIQGGNTEAFF
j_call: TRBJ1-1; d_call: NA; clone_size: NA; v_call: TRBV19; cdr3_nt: TGTGCCAGCTCCGGGACCCTGAACACTGAAGCTTTCTTT; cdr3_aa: CASSGTLNTEAFF
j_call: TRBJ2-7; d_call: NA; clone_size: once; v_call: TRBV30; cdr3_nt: TGTGCCTGGGCGTCGGGGCCGGGCGAGCAGTACTTC; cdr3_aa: CAWASGPGEQYF
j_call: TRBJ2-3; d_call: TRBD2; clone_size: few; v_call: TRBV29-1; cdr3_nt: TGCAGCGTTGTCTGGCGGGGGGGTATAAGTTTCACAGATACGCAGTATTTT; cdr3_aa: CSVVWRGGISFTDTQYF
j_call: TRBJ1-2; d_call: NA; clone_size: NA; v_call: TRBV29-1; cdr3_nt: TGCAGCGTTGAAGGCTACACCTTC; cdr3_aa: CSVEGYTF
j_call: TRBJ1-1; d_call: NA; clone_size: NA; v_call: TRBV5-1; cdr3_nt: TGCGCCAGCAGCTTCGTGGGGCGCAACACTGAAGCTTTCTTT; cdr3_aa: CASSFVGRNTEAFF
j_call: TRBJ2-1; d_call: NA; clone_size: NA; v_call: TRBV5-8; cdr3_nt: TGTGCCAGCAGCCCCCCCTTTGGCCGAAGCTCCTACAATGAGCAGTTCTTC; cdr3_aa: CASSPPFGRSSYNEQFF
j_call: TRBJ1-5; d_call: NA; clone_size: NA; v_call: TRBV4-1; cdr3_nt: TGCGCCAGCAGCCAAACCAACGGGAATCAGCCCCAGCATTTT; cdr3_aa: CASSQTNGNQPQHF
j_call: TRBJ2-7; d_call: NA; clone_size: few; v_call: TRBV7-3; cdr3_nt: TGTGCCAGCAGCCAAGACAGAAACTCCTACGAGCAGTACTTC; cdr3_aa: CASSQDRNSYEQYF
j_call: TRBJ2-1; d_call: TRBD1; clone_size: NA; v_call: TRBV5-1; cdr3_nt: TGCGCCAGCAGCTCGCTCTTCCGGGACAGGGTTGATGAGCAGTTCTTC; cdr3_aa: CASSSLFRDRVDEQFF
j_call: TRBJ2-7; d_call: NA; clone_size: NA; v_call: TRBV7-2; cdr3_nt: TGTGCCAGCAGCTTAGCGGAAGGGACCGAGCAGTACTTC; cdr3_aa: CASSLAEGTEQYF
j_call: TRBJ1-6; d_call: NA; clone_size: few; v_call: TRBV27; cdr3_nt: TGTGCCAGCACATGGAGGGAAGGATCACCCCTCCACTTT; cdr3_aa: CASTWREGSPLHF
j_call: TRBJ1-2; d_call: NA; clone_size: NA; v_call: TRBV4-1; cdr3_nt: TGCGCCAGCAGCCAAGATACAGAGGCCAATTTGAACTATGGCTACACCTTC; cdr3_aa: CASSQDTEANLNYGYTF
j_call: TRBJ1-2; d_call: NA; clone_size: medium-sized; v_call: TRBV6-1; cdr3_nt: TGTGCCAGCAGTGAAAACCAAAGGGCCTACTATGGCTACACCTTC; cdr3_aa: CASSENQRAYYGYTF
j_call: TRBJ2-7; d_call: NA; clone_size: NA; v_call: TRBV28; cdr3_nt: TGTGCCAGCAGTGCCCGACACGAGCAGTACTTC; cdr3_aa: CASSARHEQYF
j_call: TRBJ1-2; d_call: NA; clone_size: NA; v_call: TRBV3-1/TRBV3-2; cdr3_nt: TGTGCCAGCAGCCCCCGGGACATCCTACGGCGTGGCTACACCTTC; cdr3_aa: CASSPRDILRRGYTF
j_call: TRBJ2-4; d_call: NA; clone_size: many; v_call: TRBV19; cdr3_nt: TGTGCCAGTAGTACAAGGGGCGCCGGGATTGAAAACATTCAGTACTTC; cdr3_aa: CASSTRGAGIENIQYF
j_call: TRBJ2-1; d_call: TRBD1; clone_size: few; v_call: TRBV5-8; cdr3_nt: TGTGCCAGCAGGGGGCCAGGACAGGACTACAATGAGCAGTTCTTC; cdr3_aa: CASRGPGQDYNEQFF